This paragraph covers one TCR beta chain sequence. This specimen comes from a study of shared clonotypes between healthy human individuals. The method was immunoSEQ multiplex PCR; TCRdb's version includes in-frame clones alone and lacks a portion of them. The repertoire has 2.3 million or so clones, just over 90% of them found once; the top ten carry 0.39%. Deletions cut 10 bases from V and 2 bases from J, with 13 bases between. The CDR3 loop spans 13 amino acids. From germline, CDR1 is SGHNT and CDR2 YYREEE (reference sequence). This TCR derives from a man younger than 30 in good health. Some clones in this sample may be carry-over from other donors' samples. The sample was naive CD4+ T cells from PBMCs. Described subset: CD45RA+ positively selected. The chain is built from TRBV5-4 and TRBJ2-1; tentatively, D is TRBD2 (6 bases). The CDR3 loop is CASRRETYNEQFF. For the CDR3, the DNA is TGTGCCTCGAGGAGGGAGACCTACAATGAGCAGTTCTTC.